One sample yielded the 21 T cell receptor beta chains listed below, sequenced in a study of blood T cell repertoires in COVID-19. The data were produced by immunoSEQ multiplex PCR, yet TCRdb's version contains in-frame clones alone and is incomplete. Of nearly 11,000 clones listed, about 90% are singletons. Material for sequencing was peripheral blood. These receptors all come from a human donor in a cohort sampled during active COVID-19.

V is TRBV7-2 and J is TRBJ2-5, with TRBD2 matching over 7 bases. Germline CDR1 reads SGHTA; CDR2 reads FQGNSA. CDR3 length: 14 amino acids. J gave up 4 bases and V 2 bases, and 4 bases lay outside the gene matches. The CDR3: CASSLRSGGETQYF. The DNA for the CDR3 is TGTGCCAGCAGCTTACGATCGGGGGGAGAGACCCAGTACTTC.

The chain combines TRBV19 with TRBJ1-5, with D maybe TRBD1 (5 bases). V lost 6 bases to trimming and J lost 2 bases, with 23 bases between them. Germline V lookup: CDR1 LNHDA, CDR2 SQIVND (reference sequence). The CDR3 is 18 residues long. The CDR3 DNA sequence: TGTGCCAGTAGGGATTCGGGACTCTTACCGGGGGGCAATCAGCCCCAGCATTTT. Its protein is CASRDSGLLPGGNQPQHF.

This chain links TRBV10-3 with TRBJ2-3; D is possibly TRBD1 (6 bases). The V end was cut by 7 bases, the J end by 5 bases, with 13 bases between. There are 13 residues in the CDR3. CDR1 is ENHRY, CDR2 SYGVKD, per germline. The CDR3: CAINQGHQDTQYF. The DNA of the CDR3 is TGTGCCATCAATCAGGGGCATCAAGATACGCAGTATTTT.

The rearrangement joins TRBV19 to TRBJ2-6; D not certain. CDR1 is LNHDA, CDR2 SQIVND, per germline (reference sequence). This CDR3 contains 14 residues. The V and J ends lost 5 bases and 2 bases respectively, with 7 bases between them. The DNA of the CDR3 is TGTGCCAGTAGTCTTGAGGCTGGGGCCAACGTCCTGACTTTC. The encoded protein is CASSLEAGANVLTF.

The V and J genes are TRBV18 and TRBJ2-3; D is perhaps TRBD2 (6 bases). The V end lost 2 bases, the J end lost 1 base, and 10 bases lay between the germline ends. The CDR3 loop spans 15 amino acids. Germline CDR1 is KGHSH and CDR2 is LQKENI. Here the CDR3 reads CASSPITGGTDTQYF. The CDR3 nucleotides read TGTGCCAGCTCACCAATAACGGGAGGCACAGATACGCAGTATTTT.

J is TRBJ1-6 and V is TRBV18; possible D gene TRBD1, 5 bases. Germline V gene lookup returns CDR1 KGHSH and CDR2 LQKENI. The V end was cut by 5 bases, the J end by 5 bases, with 7 bases between. This CDR3 contains 13 residues. The CDR3 is CASSGRDNSPLHF. CDR3 nucleotides: TGTGCCAGCTCAGGCAGGGATAATTCACCCCTCCACTTT.

This clone appeared once. The CDR3 bases are TGTGCCAGCAGCTTGGCGACAGGGGGCTGGGGCTATGGCTACACCTTC. Translated: CASSLATGGWGYGYTF. The chain couples TRBV5-5 to TRBJ1-2, with 10 bases lining up with TRBD1. This CDR3 is built from 16 residues. V lost 0 bases, J lost 4 bases, and 6 bases stayed unmatched. Germline V lookup: CDR1 SGHKS, CDR2 YYEKEE (reference sequence).

The rearrangement uses TRBV28 and TRBJ2-5; TRBD2 is a possible D gene (6 bases). Germline CDR1 reads MDHEN; CDR2 reads SYDVKM. The CDR3 is made up of 15 amino acids. The V end lost 5 bases, the J end lost 3 bases, and 16 bases lay between the germline ends. Written as DNA, the CDR3 is TGTGCCAGCAGTCGCCTTCTCGGGGGTAAAGAGACCCAGTACTTC. Protein product: CASSRLLGGKETQYF. The entire variable domain, with the rest obtained from reference TRBV28 and TRBJ2-5, is as follows: DVKVTQSSRYLVKRTGEKVFLECVQDMDHENMFWYRQDPGLGLRLIYFSYDVKMKEKGDIPEGYSVSREKKERFSLILESASTNQTSMYLCASSRLLGGKETQYFGPGTRLLVL.

This sequence joins TRBV9 and TRBJ1-2, with unresolved D. This CDR3 has 13 amino acids. In germline, CDR1 is SGDLS, CDR2 YYNGEE. V was trimmed by 4 bases and J by 6 bases, leaving 13 bases between them. The CDR3 sequence: CASSRQGNDGYTF. The CDR3 coding sequence is TGTGCCAGCAGCCGACAAGGAAACGATGGCTACACCTTC.

The chain is built from TRBV5-1 and TRBJ2-5; D perhaps matches TRBD2 (6 bases). The CDR3 sequence is 14 residues long. Trimming stripped 7 bases from V and 3 bases from J, with 16 bases between. Germline CDR1 and CDR2: SGHRS and YFSETQ. CDR3 loop: CASSPMSGEETQYF. Here the CDR3 DNA reads TGCGCCAGCTCCCCCATGTCGGGAGAAGAGACCCAGTACTTC. The full variable domain, in which reference TRBV5-1 and TRBJ2-5 provide the parts outside the CDR3, is KAGVTQTPRYLIKTRGQQVTLSCSPISGHRSVSWYQQTPGQGLQFLFEYFSETQRNKGNFPGRFSGRQFSNSRSEMNVSTLELGDSALYLCASSPMSGEETQYFGPGTRLLVL.

The rearrangement uses TRBV9 and TRBJ2-5, with 9 nucleotides matching TRBD2. CDR1 is SGDLS, CDR2 YYNGEE, per germline. This CDR3 has 15 residues. Unmatched junction bases numbered 8, after V lost 3 bases and J lost 5 bases. CDR3 sequence: CASSGSGGMMETQYF. The CDR3 DNA is TGTGCCAGCAGCGGTAGCGGGGGCATGATGGAGACCCAGTACTTC.

The rearrangement joins TRBV11-2 to TRBJ1-1; D not resolved. The V and J ends lost 3 bases and 1 base respectively, with 9 bases between them. The germline gives CDR1 SGHAT, CDR2 FQNNGV. The CDR3 is made up of 14 amino acids. For the CDR3, the DNA is TGTGCCAGCAGCTTGAGGCGGGAGAACACTGAAGCTTTCTTT. It translates to CASSLRRENTEAFF.

This CDR3 is CASSDMQGGETQYF. In nucleotides, the CDR3 is TGTGCCAGCAGCGACATGCAAGGGGGTGAGACCCAGTACTTC. The chain links TRBV6-5 to TRBJ2-5; D perhaps matches TRBD1 (6 bases). Germline assignment: CDR1 MNHEY and CDR2 SVGAGI. V gave up 6 bases and J gave up 5 bases, with 16 bases separating them. The CDR3 is made up of 14 amino acids.

This clone was recorded once. This chain joins TRBV6-2 or TRBV6-3 and TRBJ2-4; the match to TRBD2 covers 12 bases. V gave up 5 bases and J gave up 4 bases; unmatched junction bases: 12. Germline V gene data show CDR1 as MNHEY and CDR2 as SVGEGT. The CDR3 is 18 residues long. This chain's CDR3 is CASSTLGLAGSDKNIQYF. CDR3 sequence (DNA): TGTGCCAGCAGTACCCTCGGACTAGCGGGGAGTGATAAAAACATTCAGTACTTC.

The chain recombines TRBV5-1 with TRBJ2-2; the match to TRBD2 covers 11 bases. The V gene's germline CDR1 is SGHRS and CDR2 YFSETQ. The CDR3 loop spans 16 amino acids. Trimming removed 0 bases from V and 2 bases from J; junction bases left unmatched: 0. The CDR3 DNA sequence: TGCGCCAGCAGCTTGGGACTAGCGGGAAACACCGGGGAGCTGTTTTTT. It yields the protein CASSLGLAGNTGELFF.

The J gene is TRBJ2-1, the V gene TRBV7-8; D is possibly TRBD2 (5 bases). Germline V gives CDR1 SGHVS, CDR2 FQNEAQ. This CDR3 is 14 amino acids long. V lost 4 bases to trimming and J lost 4 bases, with 11 bases between them. This CDR3 reads CASSWEYKYNEQFF. CDR3 sequence (DNA): TGTGCCAGCAGCTGGGAGTACAAGTACAATGAGCAGTTCTTC.

This clone has a single count. CDR3 amino acids: CASSHSQGSSGDTIYF. The CDR3 DNA is TGTGCCAGCAGCCACTCACAGGGTAGTTCAGGGGACACCATATATTTT. J is TRBJ1-3 and V is TRBV3-1 (or the pseudogene TRBV3-2), with TRBD1 as a possible D gene (6 bases). The germline V gene has CDR1 LGHDT and CDR2 YNNKEL (reference sequence). With 3 bases removed from V and 8 bases from J, the gap between germline ends came to 20 bases. This CDR3 is built from 16 residues.

This clone counts as medium-sized (0.01 to 0.1%). The rearrangement joins TRBV9 to TRBJ2-3; D unresolved. Germline CDR1 and CDR2: SGDLS and YYNGEE. Trimming left V 4 bases short and J 3 bases short, with 3 bases between. The CDR3 has 11 residues. CDR3 DNA: TGTGCCAGCAGCTCGACAGATACGCAGTATTTT. The encoded protein is CASSSTDTQYF.

The chain joins TRBV9 to TRBJ2-5; the match to TRBD2 covers 15 bases. The CDR3 consists of 15 residues. CDR1 is SGDLS and CDR2 is YYNGEE in the germline V gene. J lost 4 bases, V lost 3 bases, and 1 base had no gene match. The CDR3 coding sequence is TGTGCCAGCAGCGAGGGACTAGCGGGAGGAGAGACCCAGTACTTC. Residues: CASSEGLAGGETQYF.

J is TRBJ2-7 and V is TRBV5-1; D may be TRBD2 (5 bases). Germline CDR1 reads SGHRS; CDR2 reads YFSETQ. The CDR3 consists of 12 residues. The V end lost 1 base, the J end lost 5 bases, and 7 bases lay between the germline ends. The CDR3 nucleotides are TGCGCCAGCAGCTTGTGGGGAGACGAGCAGTACTTC. This sequence encodes CASSLWGDEQYF.

V and J are TRBV20-1 and TRBJ1-4; D not certain. The germline V gene encodes CDR1 DFQATT and CDR2 SNEGSKA (reference sequence). This CDR3 is built from 15 residues. Between the trimmed V and J ends, which lost 3 bases and 5 bases, there was a span of 16 bases. CDR3 DNA: TGCAGTGCTAGTGAGGCGGAGGTACGGAATGAAAAACTGTTTTTT. Its translation: CSASEAEVRNEKLFF.